Listed here are 27 T cell receptor beta chains from one sample, sequenced in a study of cytomegalovirus exposure and HLA in healthy donors (dated by TCRdb to the late 2010s). Receptor amplification or capture employed the immunoSEQ multiplex PCR assay. For the multiplex PCR, a mixture combining 60 forward primers for TCR Vbeta segments and 13 reverse primers for TCR Jbeta segments was used. Not all clones reach the TCRdb copy of this immuneACCESS table, which keeps in-frame sequences only. Checked studies attribute under half of the gap to unresolved V genes and leave the rest unexplained. Here the sample has 85,000 to 100,000 clones; less than 65% occur a single time. Clones ranked in the top ten supply roughly 6.7% of the sample. The sample consisted of PBMCs. The source of these receptors is a woman under 40 in good health and CMV-seronegative.

This chain connects TRBV10-3 to TRBJ2-1, with unresolved D. CDR1 ENHRY and CDR2 SYGVKD come from the germline V gene. The CDR3 sequence is 14 residues long. The V end was cut by 2 bases, the J end by 3 bases, with 8 bases between. DNA of the CDR3: TGTGCCATCAGTGAGAGCCAAGACTACAATGAGCAGTTCTTC. The encoded protein is CAISESQDYNEQFF.

This chain joins TRBV13 and TRBJ2-3; 9 bases map to TRBD2. V gave up 1 base and J gave up 4 bases; unmatched junction bases: 3. This CDR3 comprises 15 residues. CDR1 is PRHDT, CDR2 FYEKMQ, per germline (reference sequence). The CDR3 bases are TGTGCCAGCAGCTTAGAACTAGCGGGTCCAGATACGCAGTATTTT. As protein: CASSLELAGPDTQYF.

In its sample, this clone was seen a few times. The rearrangement links TRBV4-2 to TRBJ1-5; tentative D call: TRBD1 (6 bases). CDR1 is LGHNA, CDR2 YNFKEQ, per germline. The CDR3 spans 16 residues. Deletions cut 3 bases from V and 4 bases from J, with 16 bases between. This chain's CDR3 is CASSHGSTGYNQPQHF. In nucleotides, the CDR3 is TGTGCCAGCAGCCATGGTTCTACAGGGTATAATCAGCCCCAGCATTTT.

The genes are TRBV5-8 and TRBJ2-7; 11 bases align to TRBD1. CDR3 size: 18 residues. The germline gives CDR1 SGHTS, CDR2 YDEGEE. After removal of 0 bases from V and 6 bases from J, the junction contained 14 bases not matched to a gene. The CDR3 loop reads CASSLAVFPGQGGSEQYF. The CDR3 nucleotides are TGTGCCAGCAGCTTGGCAGTATTTCCGGGACAGGGGGGCTCCGAGCAGTACTTC.

Written as DNA, the CDR3 is TGCAGCGGTGGTCCTTCTAGCTCCTACAATGAGCAGTTCTTC. This gives the protein CSGGPSSSYNEQFF. The genes are TRBV29-1 and TRBJ2-1; D remains unclear. The CDR3 extends over 14 amino acids. Germline values: CDR1 SQVTM, CDR2 ANQGSEA. The V gene lost 7 bases and the J gene lost 0 bases, with 13 bases spanning the gap.

A few counts support this clone. The J gene is TRBJ1-2, the V gene TRBV6-5, with D perhaps TRBD1 (5 bases). This CDR3 contains 13 residues. CDR1 and CDR2 (germline): MNHEY, SVGAGI. Deletions cut 2 bases from V and 4 bases from J, with 8 bases between. This chain's CDR3 is CASSYGALYGYTF. CDR3 bases: TGTGCCAGCAGTTACGGGGCCCTCTATGGCTACACCTTC.

This chain links TRBV7-6 with TRBJ2-3, with D perhaps TRBD2 (5 bases). Germline V gives CDR1 SGHVS, CDR2 FNYEAQ. The CDR3 is made up of 14 amino acids. The V and J ends lost 0 bases and 5 bases respectively, with 9 bases between them. CDR3 DNA sequence: TGTGCCAGCAGCTTAGCGGGAGAACGAGATACGCAGTATTTT. This encodes CASSLAGERDTQYF.

This clone was counted only a few times. The chain recombines TRBV2 with TRBJ1-3; TRBD1 agrees at 8 bases. V was clipped by 8 bases and J by 2 bases; unmatched bases: 5. Per the germline V gene, CDR1 is SNHLY and CDR2 is FYNNEI. CDR3 length equals 14 residues. CDR3 protein: CASAEQGAGNTIYF. Written as DNA, the CDR3 is TGTGCCAGCGCCGAACAGGGGGCTGGAAACACCATATATTTT. The whole variable domain, remainder taken from reference TRBV2 and TRBJ1-3, is EPEVTQTPSHQVTQMGQEVILRCVPISNHLYFYWYRQILGQKVEFLVSFYNNEISEKSEIFDDQFSVERPDGSNFTLKIRSTKLEDSAMYFCASAEQGAGNTIYFGEGSWLTVV.

The gene calls are TRBV5-6 and TRBJ2-5; D might be TRBD1 (6 bases). Near its end, the DNA agrees better with TRBJ2-7, so the J call may be wrong. CDR1 is SGHDT, CDR2 YYEEEE, per germline. The CDR3 is 13 residues long. The chain's CDR3 is CASSHRDSYEQYF. The CDR3 bases are TGTGCCAGCAGCCACAGGGATTCCTACGAGCAGTACTTC.

The table lists this clone with a count of one. The rearrangement uses TRBV28 and TRBJ1-1; D might be TRBD1 (6 bases). V lost 3 bases, J lost 1 base, and 9 bases lay in between. Germline lookup yields CDR1 MDHEN and CDR2 SYDVKM. The CDR3 runs to 14 residues. CDR3 sequence reads: CASSLGHKNTEAFF. In DNA, the CDR3 is TGTGCCAGCAGTTTGGGACACAAGAACACTGAAGCTTTCTTT.

The chain uses TRBV6-5 and TRBJ1-1, with 7 bases fitting TRBD1. Germline CDR1 and CDR2: MNHEY and SVGAGI. The J segment lost 5 bases and the V segment lost 6 bases, leaving 12 bases of the junction unmatched. This CDR3 contains 15 residues. As DNA, the CDR3 is TGTGCCAGCAGCACGTCCTCCAGGGGGACTACTGAAGCTTTCTTT. Protein product: CASSTSSRGTTEAFF.

The chain uses TRBV5-1 and TRBJ2-7; D is unclear. V lost 0 bases, J lost 3 bases, and 7 bases lay in between. CDR1 and CDR2 (germline): SGHRS, YFSETQ. CDR3 size: 13 residues. CDR3 amino acids: CASSLDRVYEQYF. For the CDR3, the DNA is TGCGCCAGCAGCTTGGACCGAGTCTACGAGCAGTACTTC.

The chain employs TRBV27 and TRBJ2-7; unclear D gene. The germline V and J ends were trimmed by 4 bases and 0 bases, with 7 bases remaining between them. The germline V gene has CDR1 MNHEY and CDR2 SMNVEV (reference sequence). The CDR3 is 13 residues long. The CDR3 loop reads CASSSSPSYEQYF. For the CDR3, the DNA is TGTGCCAGCAGTTCTTCCCCCTCCTACGAGCAGTACTTC.

This chain joins TRBV6-5 and TRBJ2-4; TRBD1 matches at 7 bases. CDR1 is MNHEY, CDR2 SVGAGI, per germline. The CDR3 consists of 12 residues. V shed 6 bases, J shed 8 bases, and the junction held 4 bases outside the gene matches. CDR3 sequence reads: CASRTGLDIQYF. DNA of the CDR3: TGTGCCAGCAGGACAGGGTTGGACATTCAGTACTTC.

The chain joins TRBV14 to TRBJ2-7; D may be TRBD2 (5 bases). Trimming cost V 0 bases and J 5 bases, with 26 bases left between them. Germline CDR1 reads SGHDN; CDR2 reads FVKESK. The CDR3 runs 19 residues. DNA of the CDR3: TGTGCCAGCAGCCAAGATCTCGCTATGAGCGGCAGAGGCGTCCACGAGCAGTACTTC. Translation gives CASSQDLAMSGRGVHEQYF.

The chain combines TRBV5-4 with TRBJ2-7, with 7 bases that match TRBD2. Germline V gene sequence: CDR1 SGHNT, CDR2 YYREEE (reference sequence). V lost 0 bases, J lost 6 bases, and 6 bases stayed unmatched. The CDR3 consists of 14 residues. The CDR3 DNA reads as TGTGCCAGCAGCTTGGCCAGGACTAGTGGCGAGCAGTACTTC. It specifies CASSLARTSGEQYF. The whole variable domain, filled in from reference TRBV5-4 and TRBJ2-7, reads ETGVTQSPTHLIKTRGQQVTLRCSSQSGHNTVSWYQQALGQGPQFIFQYYREEENGRGNFPPRFSGLQFPNYSSELNVNALELDDSALYLCASSLARTSGEQYFGPGTRLTVT.

The CDR3 is CASSGLTGSNQPQHF. The CDR3 DNA reads TGTGCCAGCAGTGGACTGACAGGGAGCAATCAGCCCCAGCATTTT. The chain uses TRBV6-1 and TRBJ1-5; 7 positions match TRBD1. J lost 1 base, V lost 4 bases, and 4 bases had no gene match. Germline V gives CDR1 MNHNS, CDR2 SASEGT. The CDR3 extends over 15 amino acids.

This clone was observed at least ten times. This rearrangement joins TRBV7-2 to TRBJ1-4, with 9 bases identical to TRBD1. V was pared by 5 bases and J by 6 bases, with 1 base of the junction left unmatched. This CDR3 has 13 residues. Germline V lookup: CDR1 SGHTA, CDR2 FQGNSA. The CDR3 bases are TGTGCCAGCAGCCGGGACAGGGATGAAAAACTGTTTTTT. This gives the protein CASSRDRDEKLFF.

This clone was seen just once. This chain connects TRBV4-1 to TRBJ2-7; weak D call: TRBD2 (5 bases). Germline V lookup: CDR1 MGHRA, CDR2 YSYEKL. This CDR3 is built from 15 residues. Trimming cost V 0 bases and J 2 bases, with 11 bases left between them. The CDR3, as DNA: TGCGCCAGCAGCCAAGACCGAGTCGGGACCTACGAGCAGTACTTC. Translating it yields CASSQDRVGTYEQYF.

J is TRBJ2-2 and V is TRBV5-6; D perhaps matches TRBD1 (6 bases). V lost 6 bases and J lost 2, with 23 bases in between. This CDR3 spans 18 amino acids. CDR1 is SGHDT, CDR2 YYEEEE, per germline. CDR3 nucleotides: TGTGCCAGCACCACGACAACACGACAGGCCGTTAACACCGGGGAGCTGTTTTTT. This sequence encodes CASTTTTRQAVNTGELFF.

The chain combines TRBV7-2 with TRBJ2-1; 9 positions match TRBD1. Unmatched junction bases numbered 4, after V lost 5 bases and J lost 2 bases. The CDR3 is 15 residues long. Germline V lookup: CDR1 SGHTA, CDR2 FQGNSA. The CDR3 sequence: CASSTGTGTYNEQFF. Written as DNA, the CDR3 is TGTGCCAGCAGCACCGGGACAGGGACCTACAATGAGCAGTTCTTC.

The V gene is TRBV11-2, the J gene TRBJ1-2, with D unclear. The CDR3 covers 16 residues. Germline-derived CDR1 and CDR2 are SGHAT and FQNNGV. Trimming removed 6 bases at V and 4 bases at J, with 21 bases between. The CDR3 bases are TGTGCCAGCAGTTCCCCCAGGATCCCCGGAGGCTATGGCTACACCTTC. Its translation is CASSSPRIPGGYGYTF.

The CDR3 region is CASSFSGSAGLYEQYF. The CDR3 nucleotides read TGTGCCAGCAGTTTTTCCGGCTCGGCAGGGTTATACGAGCAGTACTTC. This chain uses TRBV28 with TRBJ2-7; perhaps TRBD1 as D (5 bases). Trimming pared 3 bases from V and 4 bases from J, leaving 19 bases between. Germline loops: CDR1 MDHEN, CDR2 SYDVKM. The CDR3 loop spans 16 amino acids. Together with reference TRBV28 and TRBJ2-7, the CDR3 gives the full variable domain: DVKVTQSSRYLVKRTGEKVFLECVQDMDHENMFWYRQDPGLGLRLIYFSYDVKMKEKGDIPEGYSVSREKKERFSLILESASTNQTSMYLCASSFSGSAGLYEQYFGPGTRLTVT.

The chain uses TRBV2 and TRBJ2-1, with D possibly matching TRBD2 (6 bases). This CDR3 is built from 13 residues. From germline, CDR1 is SNHLY and CDR2 FYNNEI. Trimming took 1 base from V and 6 from J, leaving 7 bases between them. This CDR3 is CASSEGRANEQFF. DNA of the CDR3: TGTGCCAGCAGTGAAGGGAGGGCCAATGAGCAGTTCTTC.

In its sample, this clone was seen a few times. The chain carries TRBV29-1 and TRBJ2-3; TRBD2 matches 10 bases. CDR1 and CDR2 (germline): SQVTM, ANQGSEA. Unmatched junction bases numbered 5, after V lost 4 bases and J lost 4 bases. The CDR3 length is 14 residues. CDR3: CSVGLAGVPDTQYF. CDR3 nucleotides: TGCAGCGTTGGGCTAGCGGGGGTACCAGATACGCAGTATTTT.

The chain employs TRBV4-2 and TRBJ2-3; 12 bases fit TRBD1. V trimming: 3 bases; J trimming: 4 bases; junction bases outside the gene matches: 5. The CDR3 has 16 residues. CDR1 is LGHNA and CDR2 is YNFKEQ in the germline V gene. CDR3 region: CASSQGQGAIADTQYF. CDR3 sequence (DNA): TGTGCCAGCAGCCAGGGACAGGGGGCAATTGCAGATACGCAGTATTTT.

CDR3 DNA: TGTGCCAGCAGCTTGAATAGTAATCAGCCCCAGCATTTT. Its protein product is CASSLNSNQPQHF. V gene TRBV5-5 combines with J gene TRBJ1-5; D gene uncertain. The CDR3 has 13 amino acids. The V and J ends lost 1 base and 4 bases respectively, with 6 bases between them. Looked up from germline, CDR1 is SGHKS and CDR2 is YYEKEE (reference sequence).